These T cell receptor beta chains were read from a single sample in a study of blood T cell repertoires in COVID-19. Sequencing was performed with immunoSEQ multiplex PCR; in TCRdb, only in-frame clones are kept and a portion is missing. This sample carries roughly 70,000 clones, approximately 90% of them seen once, and the ten largest clones take 6.7%. Source material: peripheral blood. These TCRs come from a woman aged 80 or over with active COVID-19. The CDR3 runs from the conserved cysteine through the conserved F or W. The D gene is left open where the match is weak. Some rows have no size entry. The others give once, few or many, or a class for an expanded clone.

length	D	V	J	size	DNA	CDR3
14	.	TRBV3-1/TRBV3-2	TRBJ1-4	.	TGTGCCAGCAGCCAAGACCCGAGGGGGTGGGAACTGTTTTTT	CASSQDPRGWELFF
15	.	TRBV7-7	TRBJ2-2	.	TGTGCTAGCAGCTTACCGGGAGACAACACCGGGGAGCTGTTTTTT	CASSLPGDNTGELFF
14	TRBD1	TRBV7-9	TRBJ1-2	few	TGTGCCAGCAGCCAGCCCGACAGGGGGAATGGCTACACCTTC	CASSQPDRGNGYTF
16	TRBD2	TRBV10-3	TRBJ2-1	.	TGTGCCATCAGTGACCCGACTAGCTTCACCTACAATGAGCAGTTCTTC	CAISDPTSFTYNEQFF
13	.	TRBV10-3	TRBJ2-3	.	TGTGTTACCGGCGGTCCTAGCACAGATACGCAGTATTTT	CVTGGPSTDTQYF
12	.	TRBV28	TRBJ2-5	.	TGTGCCAGCAGTCAGGGTTCGGAGACCCAGTACTTC	CASSQGSETQYF
18	.	TRBV4-1	TRBJ2-1	.	TGCGCCAGCAGCCAGATGACCTACGGCGGGGGCCATAGGAATGAGCAGTTCTTC	CASSQMTYGGGHRNEQFF
13	.	TRBV6-2/TRBV6-3	TRBJ2-5	once	TGTGCCAGCAGTTACCCCGTCCGGGGGACCCAGTACTTC	CASSYPVRGTQYF
15	.	TRBV28	TRBJ1-6	few	TGTGCCAGCCTGCCCTCGCGTCCGGGGAATTCACCCCTCCACTTT	CASLPSRPGNSPLHF
14	.	TRBV7-2	TRBJ2-7	.	TGTGCCAGCAGCTTTGGGACTGCTTCCTACGAGCAGTACTTC	CASSFGTASYEQYF
15	TRBD1	TRBV11-2	TRBJ2-7	once	TGTGCCAGCAGCTTAGTACAGGGGTCCCCCTACGAGCAGTACTTC	CASSLVQGSPYEQYF
16	.	TRBV20-1	TRBJ2-2	.	TGCAGTGCTAGTGAGGCGGGTCAGATTGTGACCGGGGAGCTGTTTTTT	CSASEAGQIVTGELFF
16	.	TRBV5-1	TRBJ2-6	once	TGCGCCAGCAGCGTTACCAATCCTAGTGGGGCCAACGTCCTGACTTTC	CASSVTNPSGANVLTF
15	TRBD2	TRBV7-3	TRBJ2-1	.	TGTGCCAGCAGCTTAAGGCTAGCGGGAGACAATGAGCAGTTCTTC	CASSLRLAGDNEQFF
13	.	TRBV19	TRBJ1-3	.	TGTGCCAGTAGGAGGGAATCCGGAAACACCATATATTTT	CASRRESGNTIYF
15	TRBD1	TRBV5-6	TRBJ1-2	once	TGTGCCAGCAGCTTGGCTGCGACAGGGGGCTATGGCTACACCTTC	CASSLAATGGYGYTF
14	.	TRBV6-5	TRBJ2-7	few	TGTGCCAGCAGTCCGCTCGACAGCTCCTACGAGCAGTACTTC	CASSPLDSSYEQYF
15	.	TRBV7-8	TRBJ2-1	.	TGTGCCAGCAGCTTACTTGGGCCCGGGGGAAATGAGCAGTTCTTC	CASSLLGPGGNEQFF
12	TRBD1	TRBV18	TRBJ1-1	.	TGTGCCAGTTCTGACAGGGTGACTGAAGCTTTCTTT	CASSDRVTEAFF
14	.	TRBV15	TRBJ1-1	once	TGTGCCACCAGGGAACGGGGGGGCTACACTGAAGCTTTCTTT	CATRERGGYTEAFF
11	.	TRBV30	TRBJ1-3	.	TGTGCCTGGAGTCATGGAAACACCATATATTTT	CAWSHGNTIYF
13	.	TRBV12-3/TRBV12-4	TRBJ1-2	.	TGTGCCAGCAGTTTAGTGCGAGAATATGGCTACACCTTC	CASSLVREYGYTF
13	.	TRBV9	TRBJ2-1	.	TGTGCCAGCAGCGGTCTAGCGTCGGGTGAGCAGTTCTTC	CASSGLASGEQFF
17	TRBD1	TRBV5-1	TRBJ1-5	few	TGCGCCAGCAGCCCGGGACAGGGCGGGATAGGCAATCAGCCCCAGCATTTT	CASSPGQGGIGNQPQHF
16	TRBD1	TRBV6-1	TRBJ2-3	.	TGTGCCAGCAGTGAATGGAGGACAGGGGGCACAGATACGCAGTATTTT	CASSEWRTGGTDTQYF
15	.	TRBV6-5	TRBJ1-5	.	TGTGCCAGCGTCAACTTGGGACAAAGCAATCAGCCCCAGCATTTT	CASVNLGQSNQPQHF
17	.	TRBV25-1	TRBJ1-3	.	TGTGCCAGCAGTGATGGGGGAGGACGGCGCTCTGGAAACACCATATATTTT	CASSDGGGRRSGNTIYF
11	.	TRBV11-2	TRBJ2-5	.	TGTGCCAGCACCCCCGGGAACGCCCAGTACTTC	CASTPGNAQYF
15	.	TRBV18	TRBJ2-3	.	TGTGCCAGCTCACCAGTCAAAGGGGCCACAGATACGCAGTATTTT	CASSPVKGATDTQYF
17	.	TRBV15	TRBJ1-5	.	TGTGCCACCAGCACCCAACAGGGTCCCTATAGCAATCAGCCCCAGCATTTT	CATSTQQGPYSNQPQHF
19	TRBD2	TRBV15	TRBJ2-1	.	TGTGCCACCAGCAGAGATCCCATGCTAGCGGGGGCGCTTGGCAATGAGCAGTTCTTC	CATSRDPMLAGALGNEQFF
15	.	TRBV7-3	TRBJ2-2	.	TGTGCCAGCAGTCGAGGACAGCGAAACACCGGGGAGCTGTTTTTT	CASSRGQRNTGELFF
18	TRBD2	TRBV4-3	TRBJ2-6	.	TGCGCCAGCAGCCCGGGACTAGCGGGAGCAAGAGGGGCCAACGTCCTGACTTTC	CASSPGLAGARGANVLTF
11	.	TRBV2	TRBJ2-1	.	TGTGCCAGCATCGAGTTTAATGAGCAGTTCTTC	CASIEFNEQFF
14	.	TRBV4-2	TRBJ2-1	.	TGTGCCAGCAGCCCGCTAGACAGCTACAATGAGCAGTTCTTC	CASSPLDSYNEQFF
15	.	TRBV18	TRBJ2-3	.	TGTGCCAGCTCAGCACAGATCCACATCACAGATACGCAGTATTTT	CASSAQIHITDTQYF
21	TRBD2	TRBV4-3	TRBJ2-1	.	TGCGCCAGCAGCCAAGGGGGTTCCACCCAAATAGCGGGACTACACGGGAATGAGCAGTTCTTC	CASSQGGSTQIAGLHGNEQFF
15	.	TRBV6-6	TRBJ2-1	.	TGTGCCAGCACCAAGCTACAGGGCCCCTACAATGAGCAGTTCTTC	CASTKLQGPYNEQFF
12	.	TRBV21-1	TRBJ2-7	.	TGTGCCAGCTCTCTACCCCCTGAGGAGCAGTACTTC	CASSLPPEEQYF
13	TRBD1	TRBV28	TRBJ2-7	.	TGTGCCAGCAAAGGACAGGCCCGCTACGAGCAGTACTTC	CASKGQARYEQYF
18	TRBD2	TRBV5-6	TRBJ2-1	.	TGTGCCAGCGATCTGGGACTAGCGGGAGTTAGCTCCTACAATGAGCAGTTCTTC	CASDLGLAGVSSYNEQFF
17	.	TRBV7-9	TRBJ2-3	.	TGTGCCAGCAGCTTAGGTGTTACCGGGACTGTTTCGGATACGCAGTATTTT	CASSLGVTGTVSDTQYF
15	.	TRBV21-1	TRBJ2-7	.	TGTGCCAGCAGCGCCCAGTTTGGGACTACCCACGAGCAGTACTTC	CASSAQFGTTHEQYF
14	TRBD1	TRBV5-1	TRBJ2-7	.	TGCGCCAGCAGGCCCGGGACAGGGACCTACGAGCAGTACTTC	CASRPGTGTYEQYF
14	.	TRBV11-2	TRBJ2-5	.	TGTGCCAGCAGCTTAATCAGGGGAGGGGAGACCCAGTACTTC	CASSLIRGGETQYF
17	TRBD2	TRBV24-1	TRBJ2-3	.	TGTGCCACCAGTGATTTTGGGGGACTAGCGGGAGCAGATACGCAGTATTTT	CATSDFGGLAGADTQYF
16	TRBD1	TRBV10-2	TRBJ2-7	.	TGCGCCAGCAGATTGTATAGGTTGGGACAGGGGGACGAGCAGTACTTC	CASRLYRLGQGDEQYF
12	.	TRBV28	TRBJ1-5	.	TGTGCCAGCAGTTTTGTCCGTAGACCCCAGCATTTT	CASSFVRRPQHF
16	.	TRBV18	TRBJ1-4	.	TGTGCCAGCTCACCAGGCGGGGGTCGACATAATGAAAAACTGTTTTTT	CASSPGGGRHNEKLFF
13	.	TRBV19	TRBJ1-4	.	TGTGCCAGTAGTATAGTAGGTGGCGGAAAACTGTTTTTT	CASSIVGGGKLFF